Below are 18 T cell receptor beta chains sequenced from a single sample in a study of blood T cell repertoires in COVID-19. Sequencing used immunoSEQ multiplex PCR; TCRdb keeps in-frame clones, though not all of them. The profile shows roughly 290,000 clones, around four fifths of them singletons. Material: peripheral blood. The receptors shown here come from a woman aged 45 to 65 with active or convalescent COVID-19.

The rearrangement links TRBV30 to TRBJ2-7, with D possibly TRBD2 on 6 matching bases. Germline-derived CDR1 and CDR2 are GTSNPN and SVGIG (reference sequence). V lost 1 base and J lost 4, with 8 bases in between. The CDR3 runs 12 residues. The CDR3 region has the DNA TGTGCCTGGAGTGCGGGAGTATACGAGCAGTACTTC. Its translation is CAWSAGVYEQYF.

The chain links TRBV11-2 to TRBJ2-3, with TRBD2 identical over 10 bases. CDR3 length: 15 amino acids. V gave up 3 bases and J gave up 3 bases; unmatched junction bases: 3. Germline CDR1 SGHAT, CDR2 FQNNGV. CDR3 bases: TGTGCCAGCAGCTTCATAGCGGGAGGAACAGATACGCAGTATTTT. Its protein product is CASSFIAGGTDTQYF.

CDR3 sequence: CASSSRGDTEAFF. CDR3 in DNA: TGTGCCAGCAGCTCGCGGGGGGACACTGAAGCTTTCTTT. The chain is built from TRBV7-9 and TRBJ1-1, with a possible D match to TRBD1 (5 bases). V was trimmed by 4 bases and J by 3 bases, leaving 9 bases between them. Germline V gene sequence: CDR1 SEHNR, CDR2 FQNEAQ (reference sequence). The CDR3 runs to 13 residues. The full variable domain, completed using reference TRBV7-9 and TRBJ1-1, is DTGVSQNPRHKITKRGQNVTFRCDPISEHNRLYWYRQTLGQGPEFLTYFQNEAQLEKSRLLSDRFSAERPKGSFSTLEIQRTEQGDSAMYLCASSSRGDTEAFFGQGTRLTVV.

This clone was counted a few times. The V call is TRBV7-9, the J call TRBJ2-1; 14 nucleotides align to TRBD2. CDR3 length equals 16 residues. Trimming removed 3 bases from V and 2 bases from J; junction bases left unmatched: 0. Germline values: CDR1 SEHNR, CDR2 FQNEAQ (reference sequence). The CDR3: CASSLTSGRAYNEQFF. The CDR3 DNA follows: TGTGCCAGCAGCTTGACTAGCGGGAGGGCCTACAATGAGCAGTTCTTC.

The chain links TRBV6-1 to TRBJ2-7; 11 bases fit TRBD2. The junction had 6 bases not matched to a gene; V was cut back by 1 base and J by 4 bases. This CDR3 contains 16 residues. In germline, CDR1 is MNHNS, CDR2 SASEGT. CDR3 sequence: CASSEGSSGRAYEQYF. Here the CDR3 DNA reads TGTGCCAGCAGTGAAGGTAGTAGCGGGAGGGCTTACGAGCAGTACTTC.

The gene calls are TRBV7-9 and TRBJ2-1, with 12 bases fitting TRBD2. This CDR3 has 16 amino acids. V dropped 6 bases and J dropped 6; count of bases not matched to a gene: 9. Germline V CDR1 and CDR2: SEHNR, FQNEAQ (reference sequence). Here the CDR3 reads CASSYPTSGRTNEQFF. The CDR3 DNA reads TGTGCCAGCAGTTATCCGACTAGCGGGAGAACCAATGAGCAGTTCTTC.

J is TRBJ1-1 and V is TRBV14; 10 nucleotides match TRBD1. V shed 5 bases and J 1 base; nucleotides not matched to a gene: 4. CDR1 is SGHDN, CDR2 FVKESK, per germline. The CDR3 loop spans 15 amino acids. The CDR3 reads CASSTGQGSNTEAFF. The CDR3 DNA reads TGTGCCAGCAGCACGGGACAGGGGTCGAACACTGAAGCTTTCTTT.

CDR3 in amino acids: CASSLVGRGIYNEQFF. CDR3 nucleotide sequence: TGCGCCAGCAGCTTGGTGGGCAGGGGGATCTACAATGAGCAGTTCTTC. This chain connects TRBV5-1 to TRBJ2-1; 7 bases agree with TRBD1. V lost 0 bases to trimming and J lost 3 bases; unmatched junction nucleotides: 6. The CDR3 is 16 amino acids. Per the germline V gene, CDR1 is SGHRS and CDR2 is YFSETQ.

This rearrangement joins TRBV11-3 to TRBJ2-1, with 7 bases fitting TRBD1. This CDR3 region has 15 residues. The V gene's germline CDR1 is SGHNT and CDR2 YENEEA. V shed 4 bases, J shed 2 bases, and the junction held 5 bases outside the gene matches. DNA for the CDR3: TGTGCCAGCAGCTCCTCCGGGACAGCCTACAATGAGCAGTTCTTC. Its protein product is CASSSSGTAYNEQFF. Supplemented by reference TRBV11-3 and TRBJ2-1, the full variable domain reads EAGVVQSPRYKIIEKKQPVAFWCNPISGHNTLYWYLQNLGQGPELLIRYENEEAVDDSQLPKDRFSAERLKGVDSTLKIQPAELGDSAVYLCASSSSGTAYNEQFFGPGTRLTVL.

V gene TRBV5-6 combines with J gene TRBJ2-5; 7 nucleotides line up with TRBD2. V trimming: 0 bases; J trimming: 5 bases; junction bases outside the gene matches: 1. Germline V gives CDR1 SGHDT, CDR2 YYEEEE. The CDR3 contains 13 residues. CDR3 DNA: TGTGCCAGCAGCTTGGGGCGGGAGGAGACCCAGTACTTC. Protein sequence: CASSLGREETQYF.

The V call is TRBV25-1, the J call TRBJ1-1, with D possibly being TRBD1 (5 bases). V lost 1 base, J lost 3 bases, and 12 bases lay in between. CDR1 and CDR2 (germline): MGHDK, SYGVNS. CDR3 length equals 15 residues. DNA for the CDR3: TGTGCCAGCAGTGAATTAGGGGTCGTGGACACTGAAGCTTTCTTT. This translates into CASSELGVVDTEAFF.

DNA of the CDR3: TGTGCCAGCAGCGAGGACAGGGAAGGCGGCACTGAAGCTTTCTTT. Protein product: CASSEDREGGTEAFF. V is TRBV9 and J is TRBJ1-1; TRBD1 aligns across 8 bases. Trimming at V came to 3 bases and at J to 4 bases, leaving 8 bases not matched to a gene. The CDR3 is 15 amino acids. Germline V gives CDR1 SGDLS, CDR2 YYNGEE. The full variable domain, rest sourced from reference TRBV9 and TRBJ1-1, is DSGVTQTPKHLITATGQRVTLRCSPRSGDLSVYWYQQSLDQGLQFLIQYYNGEERAKGNILERFSAQQFPDLHSELNLSSLELGDSALYFCASSEDREGGTEAFFGQGTRLTVV.

This clone appeared once. Other DNA sequences in the sample encode the same CDR3. The rearrangement joins TRBV7-3 to TRBJ2-3; 8 bases match TRBD2. Losses at the gene ends were 5 bases for V and 0 bases for J; bases not matched to a gene: 4. CDR3 length: 15 amino acids. Germline V gene sequence: CDR1 SGHTA, CDR2 FQGTGA. Here the CDR3 reads CASSRSGGSTDTQYF. The CDR3 coding sequence is TGTGCCAGCAGCCGTTCGGGGGGGAGCACAGATACGCAGTATTTT. The complete variable domain, with remaining parts taken from reference TRBV7-3 and TRBJ2-3, reads GAGVSQTPSNKVTEKGKYVELRCDPISGHTALYWYRQSLGQGPEFLIYFQGTGAADDSGLPNDRFFAVRPEGSVSTLKIQRTERGDSAVYLCASSRSGGSTDTQYFGPGTRLTVL.

The chain joins TRBV18 to TRBJ2-1, with D tentatively TRBD2 (6 bases). The CDR3 runs 16 residues. In germline, CDR1 is KGHSH, CDR2 LQKENI. V gave up 4 bases and J gave up 9 bases, with 22 bases separating them. CDR3 in amino acids: CASSLWGGAQPGEQFF. The CDR3 nucleotides read TGTGCCAGCTCACTGTGGGGAGGCGCGCAACCCGGTGAGCAGTTCTTC.

The chain recombines TRBV11-2 with TRBJ1-1; D remains unclear. CDR3 length: 16 residues. Trimming stripped 5 bases from V and 1 base from J, with 17 bases between. The germline gives CDR1 SGHAT, CDR2 FQNNGV. CDR3 region: CASSQSISVPNTEAFF. The CDR3 DNA sequence: TGTGCCAGCAGCCAATCCATTTCGGTGCCGAACACTGAAGCTTTCTTT.

The chain is built from TRBV19 and TRBJ1-1; 10 positions match TRBD1. The germline V gene has CDR1 LNHDA and CDR2 SQIVND (reference sequence). J gave up 7 bases and V 8 bases, and 4 bases lay outside the gene matches. This CDR3 contains 12 residues. In nucleotides, the CDR3 is TGTGCCAGTTGGGACAGGGGATATGAAGCTTTCTTT. Its translation: CASWDRGYEAFF.

The chain joins TRBV2 to TRBJ1-6; TRBD1 matches at 10 bases. The CDR3 sequence is 13 residues long. V dropped 7 bases and J dropped 9; count of bases not matched to a gene: 3. The V gene's germline CDR1 is SNHLY and CDR2 FYNNEI. CDR3 sequence: CASTGQGSSPLHF. CDR3 sequence (DNA): TGTGCCAGCACGGGACAGGGGAGTTCACCCCTCCACTTT.

The rearrangement uses TRBV27 and TRBJ2-3; TRBD1 matches 7 bases. Germline-derived CDR1 and CDR2 are MNHEY and SMNVEV (reference sequence). V shed 6 bases and J 3 bases; nucleotides not matched to a gene: 18. CDR3 length: 18 amino acids. The CDR3: CASSSTRLDRLRTDTQYF. The DNA for the CDR3 is TGTGCCAGCAGCTCCACTCGCCTGGACAGGTTGAGGACAGATACGCAGTATTTT.